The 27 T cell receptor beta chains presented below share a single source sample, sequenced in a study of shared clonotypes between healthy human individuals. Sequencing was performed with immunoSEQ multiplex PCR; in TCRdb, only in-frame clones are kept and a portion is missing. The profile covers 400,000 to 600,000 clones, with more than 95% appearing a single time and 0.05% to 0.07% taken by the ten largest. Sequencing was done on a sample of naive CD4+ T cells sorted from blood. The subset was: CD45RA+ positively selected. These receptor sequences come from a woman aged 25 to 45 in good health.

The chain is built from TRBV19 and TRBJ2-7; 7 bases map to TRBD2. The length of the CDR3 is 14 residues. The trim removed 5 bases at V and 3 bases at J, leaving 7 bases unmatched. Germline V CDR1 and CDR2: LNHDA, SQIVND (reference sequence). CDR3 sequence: CASSQTSANYEQYF. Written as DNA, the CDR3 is TGTGCCAGTAGTCAAACTAGCGCTAACTACGAGCAGTACTTC.

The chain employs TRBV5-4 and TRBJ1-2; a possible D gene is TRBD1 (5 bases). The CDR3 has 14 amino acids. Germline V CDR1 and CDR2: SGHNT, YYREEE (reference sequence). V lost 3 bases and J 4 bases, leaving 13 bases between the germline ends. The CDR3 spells CASSSRQTLYGYTF. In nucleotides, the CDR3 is TGTGCCAGCAGCTCTCGACAGACGCTCTATGGCTACACCTTC.

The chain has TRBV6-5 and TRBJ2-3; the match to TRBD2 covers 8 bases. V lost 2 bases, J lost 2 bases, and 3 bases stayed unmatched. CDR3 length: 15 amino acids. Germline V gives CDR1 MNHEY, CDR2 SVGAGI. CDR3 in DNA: TGTGCCAGCAGTTACGAAGCGGGAGACACAGATACGCAGTATTTT. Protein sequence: CASSYEAGDTDTQYF.

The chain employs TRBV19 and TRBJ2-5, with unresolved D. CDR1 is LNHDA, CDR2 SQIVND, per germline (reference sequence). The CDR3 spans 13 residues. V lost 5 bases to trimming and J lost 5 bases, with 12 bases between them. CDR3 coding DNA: TGTGCCAGTAGTGGTGGCCGACGGGAGACCCAGTACTTC. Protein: CASSGGRRETQYF.

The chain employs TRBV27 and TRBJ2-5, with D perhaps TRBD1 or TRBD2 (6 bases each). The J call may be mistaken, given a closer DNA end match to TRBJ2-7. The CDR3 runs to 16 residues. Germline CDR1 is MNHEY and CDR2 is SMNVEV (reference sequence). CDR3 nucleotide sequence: TGTGCCAGCAGTCCCCCCCGGGGGCAGGGTGCCTACGAGCAGTACTTC. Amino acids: CASSPPRGQGAYEQYF.

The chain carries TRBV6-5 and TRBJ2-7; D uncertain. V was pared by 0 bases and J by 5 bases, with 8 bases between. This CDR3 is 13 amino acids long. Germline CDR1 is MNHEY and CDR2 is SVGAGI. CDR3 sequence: CASSYSFGDEQYF. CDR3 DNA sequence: TGTGCCAGCAGTTACTCTTTCGGCGACGAGCAGTACTTC.

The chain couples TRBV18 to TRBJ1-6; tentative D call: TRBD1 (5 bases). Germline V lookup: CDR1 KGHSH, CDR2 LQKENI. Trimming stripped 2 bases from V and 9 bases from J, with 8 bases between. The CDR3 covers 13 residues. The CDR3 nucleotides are TGTGCCAGCTCACCAGGGGCCGGTTCACCCCTCCACTTT. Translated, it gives CASSPGAGSPLHF.

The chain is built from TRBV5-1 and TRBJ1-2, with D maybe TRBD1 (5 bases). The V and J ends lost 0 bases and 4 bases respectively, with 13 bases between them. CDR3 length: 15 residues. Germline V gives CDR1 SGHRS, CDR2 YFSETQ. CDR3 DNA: TGCGCCAGCAGCTTGGCAGGCTCAGGGACCTATGGCTACACCTTC. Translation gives CASSLAGSGTYGYTF.

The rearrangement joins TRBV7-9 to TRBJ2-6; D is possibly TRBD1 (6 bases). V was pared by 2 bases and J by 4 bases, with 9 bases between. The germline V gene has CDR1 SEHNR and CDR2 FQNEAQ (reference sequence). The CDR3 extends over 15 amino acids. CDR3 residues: CASSLSGAGANVLTF. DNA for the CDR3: TGTGCCAGCAGCTTATCAGGGGCCGGGGCCAACGTCCTGACTTTC.

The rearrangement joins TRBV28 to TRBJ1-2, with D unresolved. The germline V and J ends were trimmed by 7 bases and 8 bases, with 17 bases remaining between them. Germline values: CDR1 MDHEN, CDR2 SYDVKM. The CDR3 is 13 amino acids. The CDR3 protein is CASTTPVLGGYTF. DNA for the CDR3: TGTGCCAGCACCACCCCGGTCCTAGGGGGCTACACCTTC.

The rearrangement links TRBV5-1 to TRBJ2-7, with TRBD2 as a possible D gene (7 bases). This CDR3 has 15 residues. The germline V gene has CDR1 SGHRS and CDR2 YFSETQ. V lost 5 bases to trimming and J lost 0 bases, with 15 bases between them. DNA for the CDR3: TGCGCCAGCAGGTACGGGGGGCTTTACTCCTACGAGCAGTACTTC. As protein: CASRYGGLYSYEQYF.

CDR3 sequence: CSVVVGGYEQFF. The CDR3 nucleotides are TGCAGCGTTGTGGTGGGAGGCTATGAGCAGTTCTTC. The J gene is TRBJ2-1, the V gene TRBV29-1, with D possibly TRBD2 on 6 matching bases. The CDR3 runs 12 residues. The germline V and J ends were trimmed by 4 bases and 8 bases, with 12 bases remaining between them. Looked up from germline, CDR1 is SQVTM and CDR2 is ANQGSEA.

CDR3 loop: CASSKGGGVSGSLYF. In DNA form, the CDR3 reads TGTGCCAGCAGCAAAGGGGGGGGTGTAAGCGGGAGCCTGTACTTC. The chain couples TRBV21-1 to TRBJ2-7; TRBD2 is the table's D call and was not checked against the DNA. TRBV21-1 is annotated as a pseudogene. CDR3 length: 15 residues.

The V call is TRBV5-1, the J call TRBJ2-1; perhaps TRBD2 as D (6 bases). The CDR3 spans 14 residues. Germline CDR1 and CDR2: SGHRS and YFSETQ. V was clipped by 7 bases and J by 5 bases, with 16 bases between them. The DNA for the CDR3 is TGCGCCAGCTACCGGGACTTCGCACACAATGAGCAGTTCTTC. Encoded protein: CASYRDFAHNEQFF.

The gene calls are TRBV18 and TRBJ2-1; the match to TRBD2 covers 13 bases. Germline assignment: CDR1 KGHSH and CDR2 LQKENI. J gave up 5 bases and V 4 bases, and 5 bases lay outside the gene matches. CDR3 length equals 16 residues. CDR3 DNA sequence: TGTGCCAGCTCACTCCCGGGACTAGCGGGAAACAATGAGCAGTTCTTC. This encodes CASSLPGLAGNNEQFF.

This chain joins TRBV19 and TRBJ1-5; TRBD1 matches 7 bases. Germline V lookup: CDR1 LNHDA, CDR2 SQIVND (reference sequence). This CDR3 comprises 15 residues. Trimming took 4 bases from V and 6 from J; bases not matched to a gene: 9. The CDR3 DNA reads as TGTGCCAGTAGTAGACAGGGTGTTCGGACTCAGCCCCAGCATTTT. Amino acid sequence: CASSRQGVRTQPQHF.

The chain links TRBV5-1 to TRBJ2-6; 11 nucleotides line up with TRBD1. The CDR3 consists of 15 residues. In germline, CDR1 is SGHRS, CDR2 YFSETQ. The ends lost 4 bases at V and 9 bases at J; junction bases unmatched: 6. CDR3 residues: CASSQGQGAFNVLTF. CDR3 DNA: TGCGCCAGCAGCCAAGGACAGGGGGCGTTCAACGTCCTGACTTTC.

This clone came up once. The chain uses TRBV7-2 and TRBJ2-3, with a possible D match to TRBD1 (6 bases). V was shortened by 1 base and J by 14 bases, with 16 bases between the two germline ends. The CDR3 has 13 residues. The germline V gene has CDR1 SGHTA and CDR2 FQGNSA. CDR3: CASSLVENRELYF. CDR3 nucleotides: TGTGCCAGCAGCTTAGTTGAGAACAGGGAGCTGTATTTT.

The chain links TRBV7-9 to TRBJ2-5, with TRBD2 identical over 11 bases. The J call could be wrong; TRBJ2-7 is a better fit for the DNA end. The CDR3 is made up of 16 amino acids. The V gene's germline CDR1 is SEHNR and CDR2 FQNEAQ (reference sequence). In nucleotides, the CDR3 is TGTGCCAGCAGCTTCGGGACTAGCGGATACCCCTACGAGCAGTACTTC. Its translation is CASSFGTSGYPYEQYF.

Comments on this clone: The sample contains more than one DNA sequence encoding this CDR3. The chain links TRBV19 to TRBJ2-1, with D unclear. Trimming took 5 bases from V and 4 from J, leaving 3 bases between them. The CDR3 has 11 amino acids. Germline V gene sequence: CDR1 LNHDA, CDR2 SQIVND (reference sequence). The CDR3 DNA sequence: TGTGCCAGTAGTGTATACAATGAGCAGTTCTTC. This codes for CASSVYNEQFF.

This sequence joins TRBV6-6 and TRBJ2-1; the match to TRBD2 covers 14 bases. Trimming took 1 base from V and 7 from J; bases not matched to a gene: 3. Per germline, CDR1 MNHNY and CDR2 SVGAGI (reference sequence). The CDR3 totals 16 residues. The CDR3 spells CASSYFGTSGRNEQFF. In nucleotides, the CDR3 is TGTGCCAGCAGTTACTTCGGGACTAGCGGGAGAAATGAGCAGTTCTTC.

The CDR3 DNA sequence: TGCAGCGTTGAAGCGCCCTACGGGCCGCTCTCCTACAATGAGCAGTTCTTC. It translates to CSVEAPYGPLSYNEQFF. The V call is TRBV29-1, the J call TRBJ2-1; D is unclear. The CDR3 contains 17 residues. Germline V gene data show CDR1 as SQVTM and CDR2 as ANQGSEA. V shed 1 base and J shed 0 bases, with 16 bases lying between them.

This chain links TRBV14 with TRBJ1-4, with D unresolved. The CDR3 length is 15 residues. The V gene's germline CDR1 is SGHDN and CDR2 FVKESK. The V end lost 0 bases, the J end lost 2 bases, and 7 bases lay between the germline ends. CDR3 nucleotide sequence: TGTGCCAGCAGCCAAGAAGGTCGGACTAATGAAAAACTGTTTTTT. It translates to CASSQEGRTNEKLFF.

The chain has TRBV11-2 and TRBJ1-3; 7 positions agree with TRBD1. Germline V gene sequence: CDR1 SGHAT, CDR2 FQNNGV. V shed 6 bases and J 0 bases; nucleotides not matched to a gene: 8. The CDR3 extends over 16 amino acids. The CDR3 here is CASRTNRGLSGNTIYF. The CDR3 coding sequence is TGTGCCAGCAGAACGAACAGGGGCCTCTCTGGAAACACCATATATTTT.

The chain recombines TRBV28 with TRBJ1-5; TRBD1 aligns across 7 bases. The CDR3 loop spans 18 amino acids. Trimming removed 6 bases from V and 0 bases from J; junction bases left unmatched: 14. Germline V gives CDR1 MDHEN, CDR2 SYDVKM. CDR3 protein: CASSPTRDSKYSNQPQHF. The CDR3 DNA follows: TGTGCCAGCAGCCCGACGCGGGACAGCAAATATAGCAATCAGCCCCAGCATTTT.

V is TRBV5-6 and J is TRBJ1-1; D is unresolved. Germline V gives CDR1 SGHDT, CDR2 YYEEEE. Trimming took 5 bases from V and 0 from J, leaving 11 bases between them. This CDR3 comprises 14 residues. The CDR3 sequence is CASSLSGMNTEAFF. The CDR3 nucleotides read TGTGCCAGCAGTCTCTCGGGGATGAACACTGAAGCTTTCTTT.

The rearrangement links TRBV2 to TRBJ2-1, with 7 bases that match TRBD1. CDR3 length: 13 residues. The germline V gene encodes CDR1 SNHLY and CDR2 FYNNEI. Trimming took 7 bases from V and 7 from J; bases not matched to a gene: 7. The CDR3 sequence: CASMEDRFNEQFF. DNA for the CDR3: TGTGCCAGCATGGAGGACAGGTTTAATGAGCAGTTCTTC.